Below, one T cell receptor (beta chain) is given with its context. Its matching antigen is unknown. Generated by immunoSEQ multiplex PCR, the TCRdb table keeps only in-frame clones and is missing some. Among about 65,000 clones, 85% to 90% were seen once, and the ten largest hold 10% to 11%. The CDR3 is 15 amino acids. CDR1 is SNHLY and CDR2 is FYNNEI in the germline V gene. V shed 2 bases and J 0 bases; nucleotides not matched to a gene: 3. The data derive from a study of lymphopenia after photon versus proton radiotherapy. Study results and limitations: In patients who died, overall survival fell as post-nadir TCR diversity dropped more. Post-nadir diversity loss with photons came from oligoclonal expansion, particularly CD8+ Temra cells. Better survival with proton therapy was suggested as possible, not demonstrated.

This rearrangement joins TRBV2 to TRBJ2-7; TRBD2 agrees at 8 bases. The receptor comes from a man older than 75 with esophageal cancer. Sample: peripheral blood, taken from a patient treated with proton-based radiotherapy. CDR3 amino acids: CASSERGGYSYEQYF. CDR3 coding DNA: TGTGCCAGCAGTGAACGGGGGGGATACTCCTACGAGCAGTACTTC.